Listed below are T cell receptor beta chains from one sample, sequenced in a study of blood T cells in healthy people across ages. TCRdb reprocessed the 5' RACE reads via MiXCR and lists one record per CDR3 protein. The sample includes approximately 1,000,000 distinct CDR3 sequences, 35% to 55% seen only once; the top ten take over 15%. The specimen sequenced was blood. These receptors came from a woman between 55 and 75 years old in good health. Each CDR3 is given with its conserved first and last residue. D genes are given only for firm matches. Only part of the rows carry a size: once, few, many, or a class if the clone is expanded.

few	.	TRBJ2-5	TRBV12-3/TRBV12-4	CASSVVQETQYF	TGTGCCAGCAGTGTCGTTCAAGAGACCCAGTACTTC
.	.	TRBJ1-5	TRBV6-1	CASRKTGEGNQPQHF	TGTGCCAGCAGAAAGACGGGGGAGGGCAATCAGCCCCAGCATTTT
.	.	TRBJ2-1	TRBV7-9	CASSQRELGMSEQFF	TGTGCCAGCAGCCAACGGGAGCTAGGGATGAGTGAGCAGTTCTTC
.	TRBD2	TRBJ2-7	TRBV28	CANRGTSGSIYEQYF	TGTGCCAACAGAGGGACTAGCGGGAGTATCTACGAGCAGTACTTC
once	.	TRBJ2-1	TRBV14	CASSQEVGGLPYNEQFF	TGTGCCAGCAGCCAAGAGGTTGGGGGGCTACCCTACAATGAGCAGTTCTTC
once	.	TRBJ2-2	TRBV24-1	CATSDATRGPTGELFF	TGTGCCACCAGTGACGCTACCAGGGGCCCAACCGGGGAGCTGTTTTTT
few	.	TRBJ2-1	TRBV3-1	CACTMSDGKPEQFF	TGTGCCTGTACTATGAGCGACGGAAAACCTGAGCAGTTCTTC
few	.	TRBJ2-7	TRBV6-1	CASSDVRVPGSHYNEQYF	TGTGCCAGCAGTGATGTCAGGGTCCCGGGGAGCCACTACAATGAGCAGTACTTC
once	.	TRBJ2-5	TRBV5-4	CASSPASRDEQYF	TGTGCCAGCAGCCCGGCCTCTCGCGATGAGCAGTACTTC
.	.	TRBJ2-3	TRBV5-4	CASSFSSSDTQYF	TGTGCCAGCAGCTTTTCGAGTTCAGATACGCAGTATTTT
few	TRBD1	TRBJ2-7	TRBV11-2	CASSLFPGQGDYEQYF	TGTGCCAGCAGCCTTTTCCCGGGACAGGGGGACTACGAGCAGTACTTC
.	TRBD1	TRBJ2-1	TRBV7-9	CASSSGQGPAYNEQFF	TGTGCCAGCAGCTCCGGACAGGGGCCGGCCTACAATGAGCAGTTCTTC
.	.	TRBJ2-3	TRBV2	CASRPPLVDQYF	TGTGCCAGCCGCCCCCCCCTGGTTGATCAGTATTTT
few	TRBD1	TRBJ2-7	TRBV29-1	CSVPGQGAGYEQYF	TGCAGCGTCCCAGGACAGGGGGCAGGCTACGAGCAGTACTTC
few	.	TRBJ2-1	TRBV2	CASSEPVGVGEQFF	TGTGCCAGCAGTGAACCGGTGGGAGTAGGGGAGCAGTTCTTC
.	.	TRBJ2-1	TRBV7-2	CASARDSDEQFF	TGTGCCAGCGCGAGGGACTCCGATGAGCAGTTCTTC
few	TRBD1	TRBJ1-2	TRBV27	CASSLRQGASGYTF	TGTGCCAGCAGTCTTCGACAGGGGGCGAGCGGCTACACCTTC
.	.	TRBJ2-1	TRBV7-8	CASSLRIGDWSGQFF	TGTGCCAGCAGCTTAAGGATAGGGGACTGGTCGGGGCAGTTCTTC
.	.	TRBJ1-1	TRBV10-3	CAISDSPHEAFF	TGTGCCATCAGCGACAGTCCCCATGAAGCTTTCTTT
.	TRBD2	TRBJ2-1	TRBV4-1	CASSQGVASGVDEQFF	TGCGCCAGCAGCCAAGGTGTGGCTAGCGGGGTGGATGAGCAGTTCTTC
.	TRBD2	TRBJ2-7	TRBV6-5	CASRLAGGSSYEQYF	TGTGCCAGCAGGCTAGCGGGGGGCAGCTCCTACGAGCAGTACTTC
many	TRBD2	TRBJ2-5	TRBV7-8	CASSLAGWRLAGGSYQETQYF	TGTGCCAGCAGCTTAGCGGGGTGGAGGCTAGCGGGAGGGTCGTACCAAGAGACCCAGTACTTC
.	TRBD2	TRBJ2-4	TRBV12-3/TRBV12-4	CASSSPSGTSGRRVKNIQYF	TGTGCCAGCAGTTCCCCATCCGGGACTAGCGGGAGACGGGTCAAAAACATTCAGTACTTC
few	TRBD2	TRBJ2-1	TRBV7-2	CASSSQTSGYNEQFF	TGTGCCAGCAGCTCCCAGACTAGCGGGTACAATGAGCAGTTCTTC
few	TRBD1	TRBJ2-1	TRBV12-3/TRBV12-4	CASSLFSGTGFNEQFF	TGTGCCAGCAGTTTATTTTCAGGGACAGGTTTCAATGAGCAGTTCTTC
few	.	TRBJ2-3	TRBV28	CASRLSRGGTQYF	TGTGCCAGCAGGTTATCCAGGGGGGGTACGCAGTATTTT
.	TRBD2	TRBJ2-7	TRBV20-1	CSARDRASGSIEQYF	TGCAGTGCTAGAGATCGGGCTAGCGGGAGTATCGAGCAGTACTTC
once	.	TRBJ2-1	TRBV5-1	CASSLPRTWEQFF	TGCGCCAGCAGTTTGCCGAGGACTTGGGAGCAGTTCTTC
few	TRBD1	TRBJ1-2	TRBV3-1	CASSQAPGQSNTF	TGTGCCAGCAGCCAGGCCCCGGGACAGTCGAACACCTTC
many	.	TRBJ1-2	TRBV7-9	CASSSTGANYGYTF	TGTGCCAGCAGCTCTACCGGGGCCAACTATGGCTACACCTTC
few	.	TRBJ2-4	TRBV11-1	CASSPGVVAKNIQYF	TGTGCCAGCAGCCCAGGGGTAGTGGCCAAAAACATTCAGTACTTC